This T cell receptor (beta chain) derives from a study of blood T cell repertoires in COVID-19. Overall study context: PBMCs, B-cell-depleted T cells, or T cells were the source of the cDNA or gDNA that made up the material.

The assay was immunoSEQ multiplex PCR, and TCRdb's table has in-frame clones only and misses some. The repertoire holds around 360,000 clones, with roughly 86% as singletons. This TCR was recovered from a woman aged 25 to 45 with COVID-19, enrolled during active disease. The sample taken for sequencing was peripheral blood.

This chain's CDR3 is CASSPLGTSVATQYF. CDR3 coding DNA: TGCGCCAGCAGCCCACTCGGGACATCCGTGGCGACCCAGTACTTC. V usage is TRBV5-1 and J usage is TRBJ2-5; tentative D call: TRBD1 (6 bases). V was cut by 4 bases and J by 7 bases, with 20 bases left in between. Looked up from germline, CDR1 is SGHRS and CDR2 is YFSETQ. The CDR3 is 15 amino acids.